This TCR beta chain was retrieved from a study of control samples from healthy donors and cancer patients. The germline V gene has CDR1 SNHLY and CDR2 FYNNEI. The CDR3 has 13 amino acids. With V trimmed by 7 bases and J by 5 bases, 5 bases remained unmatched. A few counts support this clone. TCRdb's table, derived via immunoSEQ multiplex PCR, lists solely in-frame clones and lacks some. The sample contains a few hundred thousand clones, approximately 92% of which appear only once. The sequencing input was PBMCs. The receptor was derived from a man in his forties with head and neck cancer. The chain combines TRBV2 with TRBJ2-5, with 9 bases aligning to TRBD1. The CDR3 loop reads CASMGQGSETQYF. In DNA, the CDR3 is TGTGCCAGCATGGGACAGGGTTCGGAGACCCAGTACTTC.